The 27 T cell receptor beta chains presented below share a single source sample, sequenced in a study of shared clonotypes between healthy human individuals. Sequencing used immunoSEQ multiplex PCR; TCRdb keeps in-frame clones, though not all of them. This table has millions of clones, around 94% appearing once. The sequencing sample was made of naive CD4+ T cells sorted from blood. The subset: CD45RA+ positively selected. The receptors stem from a man between 18 and 35 years old in good health.

V and J are TRBV10-3 and TRBJ2-1; D tentatively fits TRBD1 or TRBD2 (5 bases each). Germline CDR1 reads ENHRY; CDR2 reads SYGVKD. CDR3 size: 13 residues. V was cut by 10 bases and J by 4 bases, with 14 bases left in between. The CDR3 DNA is TGTGCCACCCGGGACGGGGTGTACAATGAGCAGTTCTTC. Translating gives CATRDGVYNEQFF.

J is TRBJ2-2 and V is TRBV2; unclear D gene. Germline-derived CDR1 and CDR2 are SNHLY and FYNNEI. The CDR3 has 14 residues. The V end lost 5 bases, the J end lost 4 bases, and 11 bases lay between the germline ends. The CDR3 sequence: CASSRLPGTGELFF. DNA of the CDR3: TGTGCCAGCAGTAGATTACCGGGCACCGGGGAGCTGTTTTTT.

Note on this clone: The sample contains more than one DNA sequence encoding this CDR3. The chain uses TRBV18 and TRBJ2-2, with 13 nucleotides matching TRBD2. The CDR3 runs 16 residues. CDR1 and CDR2 from the germline V gene are KGHSH and LQKENI. V lost 3 bases to trimming and J lost 8 bases; unmatched junction nucleotides: 6. CDR3: CASSPPGLAGSGELFF. The CDR3 DNA reads as TGTGCCAGCTCACCGCCGGGACTAGCGGGATCTGGGGAGCTGTTTTTT.

The chain uses TRBV6-5 and TRBJ2-7, with D maybe TRBD2 (6 bases). Germline CDR1 is MNHEY and CDR2 is SVGAGI. The CDR3 sequence is 12 residues long. V lost 7 bases, J lost 5 bases, and 12 bases lay in between. The DNA of the CDR3 is TGTGCCAGCACGGGGCCGGGGGACGAGCAGTACTTC. As protein: CASTGPGDEQYF.

The chain is built from TRBV6-5 and TRBJ1-5; TRBD1 might be the D (5 bases). The ends were cut back, 6 bases at V and 4 bases at J, with 10 bases in the middle. This CDR3 has 13 residues. Germline values: CDR1 MNHEY, CDR2 SVGAGI. DNA of the CDR3: TGTGCCAGCAGGCAGGGAAAAAATCAGCCCCAGCATTTT. Protein product: CASRQGKNQPQHF.

The chain recombines TRBV6-5 with TRBJ1-1; 10 nucleotides agree with TRBD1. The V and J ends lost 0 bases and 4 bases, in that order; junction bases with no gene match: 5. The germline V gene has CDR1 MNHEY and CDR2 SVGAGI. This CDR3 is 16 amino acids long. The CDR3 region is CASSYSKGQGTTEAFF. In nucleotides, the CDR3 is TGTGCCAGCAGTTACTCAAAGGGACAGGGGACCACTGAAGCTTTCTTT.

CDR3 coding DNA: TGCGCCAGCACGCGCCGGGACAGGGATGGAGTCGGCGGCTACACCTTC. It translates to CASTRRDRDGVGGYTF. This rearrangement joins TRBV4-1 to TRBJ1-2; 9 nucleotides align to TRBD1. The V and J ends lost 7 bases and 8 bases, in that order; junction bases with no gene match: 17. Germline CDR1 and CDR2: MGHRA and YSYEKL. CDR3 length: 16 residues.

The rearrangement links TRBV28 to TRBJ2-5, with D perhaps matching TRBD1 (6 bases). Trimming removed 2 bases from V and 1 base from J, with 11 bases in between. Germline V lookup: CDR1 MDHEN, CDR2 SYDVKM. The CDR3 covers 15 residues. The CDR3 coding sequence is TGTGCCAGCAGTTTACAGGGGTCCCCCCAAGAGACCCAGTACTTC. This gives the protein CASSLQGSPQETQYF.

The chain recombines TRBV11-2 with TRBJ2-1, with D possibly matching TRBD2 (6 bases). The CDR3 runs to 15 residues. Trimming took 4 bases from V and 1 from J, leaving 11 bases between them. Germline values: CDR1 SGHAT, CDR2 FQNNGV. CDR3 loop: CASSSTRQSYNEQFF. CDR3 coding DNA: TGTGCCAGCAGCTCGACTAGGCAATCCTACAATGAGCAGTTCTTC.

The chain recombines TRBV10-3 with TRBJ2-7; 9 bases map to TRBD2. Germline values: CDR1 ENHRY, CDR2 SYGVKD. V was clipped by 4 bases and J by 3 bases; unmatched bases: 4. The CDR3 extends over 14 amino acids. The CDR3 loop is CAISGTTSGYEQYF. CDR3 DNA sequence: TGTGCCATCAGTGGCACGACTAGCGGCTACGAGCAGTACTTC.

The chain recombines TRBV25-1 with TRBJ2-6; the D is unclear. Deletions cut 5 bases from V and 4 bases from J, with 6 bases between. Germline CDR1 reads MGHDK; CDR2 reads SYGVNS. This CDR3 region has 13 residues. CDR3: CASSSTGANVLTF. The CDR3 DNA is TGTGCCAGCAGTTCAACCGGGGCCAACGTCCTGACTTTC.

The table lists this clone with a count of one. This chain joins TRBV30 and TRBJ2-3; tentatively, D is TRBD1 or TRBD2 (5 bases each). This CDR3 region has 11 residues. Germline CDR1 and CDR2: GTSNPN and SVGIG (reference sequence). V lost 4 bases, J lost 10 bases, and 12 bases lay in between. The CDR3 here is CAWTGATSQYF. CDR3 nucleotides: TGTGCCTGGACCGGGGCAACTTCGCAGTATTTT.

V is TRBV6-1 and J is TRBJ2-7, with D possibly matching TRBD2 (6 bases). Germline V gives CDR1 MNHNS, CDR2 SASEGT. The CDR3 loop spans 15 amino acids. V lost 2 bases and J 6 bases, leaving 17 bases between the germline ends. CDR3 sequence (DNA): TGTGCCAGCAGTGAACCTTGGGCGGGGCGCTTCGAGCAGTACTTC. This sequence encodes CASSEPWAGRFEQYF.

This rearrangement joins TRBV5-1 to TRBJ2-3, with D perhaps matching TRBD1 or TRBD2 (6 bases each). Germline CDR1 SGHRS, CDR2 YFSETQ. The CDR3 has 15 amino acids. The ends were cut back, 2 bases at V and 5 bases at J, with 15 bases in the middle. The chain's CDR3 is CASSFNSGGGDTQYF. CDR3 nucleotides: TGCGCCAGCAGCTTTAATTCCGGGGGCGGAGATACGCAGTATTTT.

The chain uses TRBV5-1 and TRBJ1-2; D is ambiguous. CDR3 length: 14 residues. Trimming took off 1 base at V and 4 bases at J, with 11 bases between the two ends. Germline V lookup: CDR1 SGHRS, CDR2 YFSETQ. The CDR3 sequence is CASSLYGPVYGYTF. The CDR3 DNA follows: TGCGCCAGCAGCTTGTACGGGCCTGTCTATGGCTACACCTTC. The whole variable domain, remainder taken from reference TRBV5-1 and TRBJ1-2, is KAGVTQTPRYLIKTRGQQVTLSCSPISGHRSVSWYQQTPGQGLQFLFEYFSETQRNKGNFPGRFSGRQFSNSRSEMNVSTLELGDSALYLCASSLYGPVYGYTFGSGTRLTVV.

This chain uses TRBV5-1 with TRBJ1-1, with D uncertain. This CDR3 contains 14 residues. The V end lost 4 bases, the J end lost 2 bases, and 12 bases lay between the germline ends. Per the germline V gene, CDR1 is SGHRS and CDR2 is YFSETQ. The CDR3 nucleotides read TGCGCCAGCAGCGCTACCACGGTCAACACTGAAGCTTTCTTT. It specifies CASSATTVNTEAFF.

Regarding this clone: Sequence at one end of the junction differs from germline and may be a read error. V is TRBV2 and J is TRBJ2-7, with TRBD2 as a possible D gene (5 bases). The germline CDR1 and CDR2 sequences are SNHLY and FYNNEI. This CDR3 spans 12 amino acids. The DNA for the CDR3 is TGTGCCAGCATGGAGGCCCCCCCCAGCGTGCACTTC. It yields the protein CASMEAPPSVHF.

The chain uses TRBV5-1 and TRBJ1-2; TRBD1 matches at 9 bases. CDR1 is SGHRS, CDR2 YFSETQ, per germline. The ends lost 2 bases at V and 2 bases at J; junction bases unmatched: 4. The CDR3 length is 15 residues. CDR3: CASSFGTGLNYGYTF. The DNA for the CDR3 is TGCGCCAGCAGCTTTGGGACAGGGTTGAACTATGGCTACACCTTC. Together with reference TRBV5-1 and TRBJ1-2, the CDR3 gives the full variable domain: KAGVTQTPRYLIKTRGQQVTLSCSPISGHRSVSWYQQTPGQGLQFLFEYFSETQRNKGNFPGRFSGRQFSNSRSEMNVSTLELGDSALYLCASSFGTGLNYGYTFGSGTRLTVV.

The rearrangement links TRBV7-2 to TRBJ2-7; perhaps D is TRBD1 or TRBD2 (5 bases each). Germline loops: CDR1 SGHTA, CDR2 FQGNSA. Trimming removed 4 bases at V and 1 base at J, with 11 bases between. This CDR3 contains 14 residues. The CDR3 DNA sequence: TGTGCCAGCAGCTATGGGACGGCTTCCTACGAGCAGTACTTC. Its translation is CASSYGTASYEQYF.

The chain links TRBV5-1 to TRBJ1-6; 7 bases fit TRBD1. The CDR3 sequence is 15 residues long. The germline gives CDR1 SGHRS, CDR2 YFSETQ. J was trimmed by 3 bases and V by 3 bases; bases with no gene match: 3. Here the CDR3 reads CASSSTGNYNSPLHF. For the CDR3, the DNA is TGCGCCAGCAGCTCGACAGGGAACTATAATTCACCCCTCCACTTT.

This chain joins TRBV6-5 and TRBJ2-1, with D possibly being TRBD1 (6 bases). Trimming stripped 2 bases from V and 6 bases from J, with 11 bases between. The CDR3 extends over 14 amino acids. Germline-derived CDR1 and CDR2 are MNHEY and SVGAGI. The CDR3 nucleotides read TGTGCCAGCAGTTACGAAACAGGGCTCAATGAGCAGTTCTTC. Its protein is CASSYETGLNEQFF.

The V call is TRBV5-1, the J call TRBJ1-3; D is ambiguous. CDR1 SGHRS and CDR2 YFSETQ come from the germline V gene. The CDR3 spans 14 residues. Trimming removed 4 bases at V and 1 base at J, with 9 bases between. The CDR3 here is CASSPGKSGNTIYF. CDR3 in DNA: TGCGCCAGCAGCCCCGGGAAATCTGGAAACACCATATATTTT.

The chain has TRBV2 and TRBJ1-1; TRBD1 is a possible D gene (5 bases). The germline CDR1 and CDR2 sequences are SNHLY and FYNNEI. There are 15 residues in the CDR3. V was clipped by 3 bases and J by 4 bases, with 15 bases between them. As DNA, the CDR3 is TGTGCCAGCAGTGAGGGAGGGGTGGGCGGCACTGAAGCTTTCTTT. Translation: CASSEGGVGGTEAFF.

The CDR3 DNA follows: TGCGCCAGCAGCTTGGAAGTGACAGAGACAGATACGCAGTATTTT. Its translation is CASSLEVTETDTQYF. The chain recombines TRBV5-1 with TRBJ2-3, with D tentatively TRBD1 (5 bases). Germline CDR1 is SGHRS and CDR2 is YFSETQ. The CDR3 is made up of 15 amino acids. Trimming stripped 0 bases from V and 3 bases from J, with 11 bases between.

This chain uses TRBV7-2 with TRBJ2-7, with D possibly called TRBD1 or TRBD2 (5 bases each). Germline V gene data show CDR1 as SGHTA and CDR2 as FQGNSA. V was cut by 2 bases and J by 2 bases, with 13 bases left in between. This CDR3 region has 15 residues. CDR3 DNA: TGTGCCAGCAGCTTATCCGGGACGATCACCTACGAGCAGTACTTC. Its protein is CASSLSGTITYEQYF.

The chain employs TRBV19 and TRBJ2-3, with TRBD2 matching 7 bases. With 0 bases clipped from V and 7 bases from J, the junction kept 7 bases outside the gene matches. CDR1 LNHDA and CDR2 SQIVND come from the germline V gene (reference sequence). The CDR3 length is 15 residues. CDR3 sequence (DNA): TGTGCCAGTAGTATAGATCGAGGGAGGGGTAATACGCAGTATTTT. The encoded protein is CASSIDRGRGNTQYF. The complete variable domain, with remaining parts taken from reference TRBV19 and TRBJ2-3, reads DGGITQSPKYLFRKEGQNVTLSCEQNLNHDAMYWYRQDPGQGLRLIYYSQIVNDFQKGDIAEGYSVSREKKESFPLTVTSAQKNPTAFYLCASSIDRGRGNTQYFGPGTRLTVL.

This clone was counted a single time. The chain has TRBV6-6 and TRBJ2-7; D unresolved. This CDR3 region has 14 residues. CDR1 and CDR2 (germline): MNHNY, SVGAGI (reference sequence). Trimming removed 5 bases from V and 0 bases from J, with 11 bases in between. Here the CDR3 DNA reads TGTGCCAGCAGTCCCAGAGTCTACTCCTACGAGCAGTACTTC. Protein: CASSPRVYSYEQYF.